This is a list of T cell receptor beta chains from one sample in a study of graft-versus-host responses after intestinal transplantation. Here immunoSEQ multiplex PCR was the method, and the copy in TCRdb shows in-frame clones only, minus some. The sample holds tens of thousands of clones; about 95% are singletons and the top ten take around 0.18%. Antigen specificity for these receptors is unknown. The sequencing here drew on unstimulated CD4+ T cells sorted from spleen or lymph node cells, taken before transplant. These receptors were taken from a human donor who was the organ donor for an intestinal transplant. CDR3s include the opening cysteine and the closing phenylalanine or tryptophan. The order of the fields is D gene, V gene, clone size, J gene, CDR3 DNA, CDR3 protein. The D gene is left open where the match is weak. Clone size is shown for a subset of rows, as once, few, many or a class of expanded clone.

.	TRBV7-9	.	TRBJ1-1	TGTGCCAGCAGCTATACCCCCGGTAACACTGAAGCTTTCTTT	CASSYTPGNTEAFF
.	TRBV15	.	TRBJ2-1	TGTGCCACCAGCAGAAGCAGGACTGAGCAGTTCTTC	CATSRSRTEQFF
.	TRBV4-1	.	TRBJ1-1	TGCGCCAGCAGCCACGGTGTGGGGGGGGTCAGCACTGAAGCTTTCTTT	CASSHGVGGVSTEAFF
TRBD1	TRBV11-2	.	TRBJ1-4	TGTGCCAGCAGCGCCGCAGGGGGCGGTCGTAATGAAAAACTGTTTTTT	CASSAAGGGRNEKLFF
.	TRBV7-5	.	TRBJ2-6	TGTGTCAGAAGCACCGATGAATCCGGGGCCAACGTCCTGACTTTC	CVRSTDESGANVLTF
.	TRBV4-3	.	TRBJ1-4	TGCGCCAGCCAAGATTTGAGTGGGGCGCGGGAAAAACTGTTTTTT	CASQDLSGAREKLFF
TRBD1	TRBV2	.	TRBJ2-2	TGTGCCAGTGACGGACAGGGGGCCAACACCGGGGAGCTGTTTTTT	CASDGQGANTGELFF
.	TRBV7-2	.	TRBJ1-4	TGTGCCAGCAGCTTATACTTGAAGGCAACTAATGAAAAACTGTTTTTT	CASSLYLKATNEKLFF
.	TRBV4-1	.	TRBJ2-2	TGCGCCAGCAGCAATCACAGGGTGGGCACCGGGGAGCTGTTTTTT	CASSNHRVGTGELFF
.	TRBV6-1	.	TRBJ1-1	TGTGCCAGCAGTGCATACCGGGAGCCGAACACTGAAGCTTTCTTT	CASSAYREPNTEAFF
TRBD2	TRBV5-8	.	TRBJ2-1	TGTGCCAGCAGCTTGCTTTCGCTAGCGGGGGGCGATGAGCAGTTCTTC	CASSLLSLAGGDEQFF
.	TRBV27	.	TRBJ1-2	TGTGCCAGCAGACGGAACACAGCCTATGGCTACACCTTC	CASRRNTAYGYTF
TRBD1	TRBV29-1	.	TRBJ2-1	TGCAGCGCTCGGGACAGCTACAATGAGCAGTTCTTC	CSARDSYNEQFF
.	TRBV5-1	.	TRBJ1-4	TGCGCCAGCAGCTTAGCCCCGCAGGGTGAGGGTGAAAAACTGTTTTTT	CASSLAPQGEGEKLFF
.	TRBV11-2	.	TRBJ1-2	TGTGCCAGCAGCTTAGAAAATTTTGTGTATGGGGGTGGCACGGGCTACACCTTC	CASSLENFVYGGGTGYTF
TRBD1	TRBV6-1	once	TRBJ2-7	TGTGCCAGCAGTGATCAGGGGGCGGCCTACGAGCAGTACTTC	CASSDQGAAYEQYF
TRBD1	TRBV18	.	TRBJ2-1	TGTGCCAGCTCACCCCGGGGACAGGCCTACAATGAGCAGTTCTTC	CASSPRGQAYNEQFF
TRBD1	TRBV7-9	.	TRBJ1-5	TGTGCCAGCAGCGGGACAGGGCAGAGCAATCAGCCCCAGCATTTT	CASSGTGQSNQPQHF